These 21 T cell receptor beta chains were sequenced from one sample in a study of T-cell reconstitution after alpha-beta-depleted transplantation in children. Unique molecular identifiers featured in how the TCRbeta library was prepared. TCRdb reprocessed the PCR reads via MiXCR and lists one record per CDR3 protein. The data hold 95,000 to 120,000 distinct CDR3 sequences, with 5.5% to 7% observed a single time. The sequenced sample was PBMCs, mostly from graft donor cells, obtained 360 days after TCRalphabeta/CD19-depleted stem cell transplant. The source is a male patient aged 2 to 9 who had a stem cell transplant for acute lymphoblastic leukemia, so the T cells may come from the graft donor.

This clonotype was observed many times. The chain is built from TRBV24-1 and TRBJ1-2; 9 nucleotides line up with TRBD1. Germline CDR1 reads KGHDR; CDR2 reads SFDVKD. This CDR3 is built from 14 residues. The V segment lost 2 bases and the J segment 8 bases; nucleotides outside the gene matches: 5. The CDR3 DNA reads TGTGCCACCAGTGATTCCCCCGGACAGGGGGGCTACACCTTC. It yields the protein CATSDSPGQGGYTF.

The table lists this clonotype with many counts. The rearrangement uses TRBV27 and TRBJ1-6, with 9 bases that match TRBD1. The CDR3 has 19 residues. V trimming: 5 bases; J trimming: 4 bases; junction bases outside the gene matches: 15. Germline CDR1 is MNHEY and CDR2 is SMNVEV (reference sequence). The CDR3 DNA reads TGTGCCAGCAGTCTTTTCATGAACCAGGGACAGGGATATAATTCACCCCTCCACTTT. It encodes CASSLFMNQGQGYNSPLHF.

This rearrangement joins TRBV7-3 to TRBJ2-2; D might be TRBD1 (6 bases). Deletions cut 5 bases from V and 4 bases from J, with 14 bases between. The CDR3 covers 15 residues. The V gene's germline CDR1 is SGHTA and CDR2 FQGTGA. The chain's CDR3 is CASSTGGEGTGELFF. The DNA of the CDR3 is TGTGCCAGCAGCACTGGGGGCGAGGGCACCGGGGAGCTGTTTTTT. Supplemented by reference TRBV7-3 and TRBJ2-2, the full variable domain reads GAGVSQTPSNKVTEKGKYVELRCDPISGHTALYWYRQSLGQGPEFLIYFQGTGAADDSGLPNDRFFAVRPEGSVSTLKIQRTERGDSAVYLCASSTGGEGTGELFFGEGSRLTVL.

Many counts were recorded for this clonotype. Here the CDR3 DNA reads TGTGCCACCAGCCGAGGACCTAGCGGGGGGAACCAAGAGACCCAGTACTTC. This translates into CATSRGPSGGNQETQYF. The V call is TRBV15, the J call TRBJ2-5; 11 bases fit TRBD2. Germline V CDR1 and CDR2: LNHNV, YYDKDF (reference sequence). The V gene end was trimmed by 5 bases and the J gene end by 0 bases; junction bases not matched to a gene: 8. CDR3 length: 17 amino acids.

This clonotype was counted ten times or more. DNA for the CDR3: TGTGCCAGCACTCCGGGGACCCAGTACTTC. Its protein product is CASTPGTQYF. The chain carries TRBV7-9 and TRBJ2-5; D remains unclear. The CDR3 totals 10 residues. V was pared by 7 bases and J by 7 bases, with 7 bases between. CDR1 is SEHNR and CDR2 is FQNEAQ in the germline V gene (reference sequence).

At least ten counts were recorded for this clonotype. This rearrangement joins TRBV6-5 to TRBJ2-1, with 9 bases that match TRBD2. V shed 0 bases, J shed 8 bases, and the junction held 14 bases outside the gene matches. The CDR3 has 18 residues. Germline V CDR1 and CDR2: MNHEY, SVGAGI. The CDR3 nucleotides read TGTGCCAGCAGTTACTCGCGGCTAGCGGGGCAGTCTTGGGATGAGCAGTTCTTC. Amino acid sequence: CASSYSRLAGQSWDEQFF.

This clonotype was counted between two and nine times. The chain has TRBV6-5 and TRBJ2-1; 7 nucleotides align to TRBD1. V was pared by 4 bases and J by 2 bases, with 2 bases of the junction left unmatched. CDR3 length: 14 amino acids. Germline V lookup: CDR1 MNHEY, CDR2 SVGAGI. The CDR3 region has the DNA TGTGCCAGCAGTTGGGGACAGACCTACAATGAGCAGTTCTTC. Encoded protein: CASSWGQTYNEQFF.

In its sample, this clonotype was seen many times. The chain joins TRBV11-2 to TRBJ2-3; D ambiguous. The CDR3 has 14 residues. V shed 4 bases and J shed 0 bases, with 8 bases lying between them. The germline gives CDR1 SGHAT, CDR2 FQNNGV. The CDR3 bases are TGTGCCAGCAGCTCACAAACTAGCACAGATACGCAGTATTTT. It is translated as CASSSQTSTDTQYF.

This clonotype was found many times. The DNA for the CDR3 is TGTGCCACCACACCGCAGGGAGATAATTCACCCCTCCACTTT. Translation gives CATTPQGDNSPLHF. The V gene is TRBV15, the J gene TRBJ1-6; D is possibly TRBD1 (5 bases). With 7 bases removed from V and 5 bases from J, the gap between germline ends came to 12 bases. CDR1 and CDR2 from the germline V gene are LNHNV and YYDKDF (reference sequence). This CDR3 region has 14 residues.

The chain carries TRBV11-1 and TRBJ1-1; 8 bases align to TRBD1. The J segment lost 0 bases and the V segment lost 6 bases, leaving 15 bases of the junction unmatched. Germline CDR1 SGHAT, CDR2 FQDESV (reference sequence). This CDR3 is 18 amino acids long. The CDR3 DNA reads TGTGCCAGCAGAATCCCCCTTGGGACAGGTCCCATGAACACTGAAGCTTTCTTT. It codes for CASRIPLGTGPMNTEAFF.

This clonotype was detected ten times or more. The chain carries TRBV7-8 and TRBJ2-5; 12 bases are a match to TRBD1. From germline, CDR1 is SGHVS and CDR2 FQNEAQ. V trimming: 5 bases; J trimming: 1 base; junction bases outside the gene matches: 8. CDR3 size: 17 residues. The CDR3 region is CASSPNRDRGRQETQYF. CDR3 nucleotide sequence: TGTGCCAGCAGCCCTAACCGGGACAGGGGGCGCCAAGAGACCCAGTACTTC.

With respect to this clonotype: A clone one base away is much larger, so this may be a read error. This chain connects TRBV29-1 to TRBJ2-7; D gene uncertain. The length of the CDR3 is 12 residues. Trimming took off 2 bases at V and 6 bases at J, with 11 bases between the two ends. Looked up from germline, CDR1 is SQVTM and CDR2 is ANQGSEA. CDR3 sequence reads: CSVEKGYFEQYF. CDR3 nucleotides: TGCAGCGTTGAAAAGGGTTACTTCGAGCAGTACTTC.

This clonotype was seen only a few times. The V and J genes are TRBV7-8 and TRBJ2-7; D unresolved. The length of the CDR3 is 11 residues. In germline, CDR1 is SGHVS, CDR2 FQNEAQ. Trimming shortened V by 5 bases and J by 7 bases, and 9 bases separated the two germline ends. The CDR3 DNA reads TGTGCCAGCAGCGGACGGTCTGAGCAGTACTTC. Its translation: CASSGRSEQYF. Full variable domain (remainder filled in from reference TRBV7-8 and TRBJ2-7): GAGVSQSPRYKVAKRGQDVALRCDPISGHVSLFWYQQALGQGPEFLTYFQNEAQLDKSGLPSDRFFAERPEGSVSTLKIQRTQQEDSAVYLCASSGRSEQYFGPGTRLTVT.

This chain links TRBV28 with TRBJ1-2; 7 bases fit TRBD1. Germline trimming cut 6 bases from V and 1 base from J; bases unmatched to any gene: 8. Germline CDR1 is MDHEN and CDR2 is SYDVKM. The CDR3 is 15 amino acids. The CDR3 protein is CASSPGTALNYGYTF. For the CDR3, the DNA is TGTGCCAGCAGCCCCGGGACAGCCCTTAACTATGGCTACACCTTC.

This clonotype was detected many times. The rearrangement joins TRBV7-9 to TRBJ2-2; D is unclear. The length of the CDR3 is 11 residues. CDR1 is SEHNR, CDR2 FQNEAQ, per germline (reference sequence). Trimming took 6 bases from V and 4 from J, leaving 3 bases between them. The CDR3: CASRATGELFF. The CDR3 DNA reads TGTGCCAGCAGAGCCACCGGGGAGCTGTTTTTT.

This clonotype came up many times. This rearrangement joins TRBV20-1 to TRBJ2-7; D is possibly TRBD1 (6 bases). V was cut by 5 bases and J by 3 bases, with 14 bases left in between. CDR1 DFQATT and CDR2 SNEGSKA come from the germline V gene (reference sequence). CDR3 size: 13 residues. CDR3 sequence reads: CSAPGTRLYEQYF. CDR3 in DNA: TGCAGTGCTCCCGGGACAAGGCTCTACGAGCAGTACTTC.

This clonotype has at least ten counts. The chain recombines TRBV4-3 with TRBJ2-2, with TRBD1 identical over 9 bases. V trimming: 3 bases; J trimming: 6 bases; junction bases outside the gene matches: 5. This CDR3 has 15 amino acids. Germline V gives CDR1 LGHNA, CDR2 YSLEER. The chain's CDR3 is CASSHGTGPAGELFF. CDR3 nucleotide sequence: TGCGCCAGCAGCCATGGGACAGGGCCGGCCGGGGAGCTGTTTTTT.

In this sample, this clonotype turned up many times. V gene TRBV27 combines with J gene TRBJ2-4; tentatively, D is TRBD1 (5 bases). This CDR3 is built from 15 residues. V gave up 0 bases and J gave up 3 bases, with 9 bases separating them. Germline V gene sequence: CDR1 MNHEY, CDR2 SMNVEV (reference sequence). CDR3 region: CASSLSHQGKNIQYF. DNA of the CDR3: TGTGCCAGCAGTTTATCCCACCAGGGCAAAAACATTCAGTACTTC.

The table lists this clonotype with many counts. The CDR3 nucleotides are TGTGCCAGCAGCACAGGGAAGGAGACCCAGTACTTC. Encoded protein: CASSTGKETQYF. The J gene is TRBJ2-5, the V gene TRBV5-5; tentative D call: TRBD1 (6 bases). Germline values: CDR1 SGHKS, CDR2 YYEKEE (reference sequence). The CDR3 sequence is 12 residues long. Trimming cost V 4 bases and J 5 bases, with 9 bases left between them.

J is TRBJ1-5 and V is TRBV30; D is undetermined. CDR3 length: 14 amino acids. Germline V gene data show CDR1 as GTSNPN and CDR2 as SVGIG (reference sequence). Trimming took off 0 bases at V and 0 bases at J, with 6 bases between the two ends. CDR3 nucleotides: TGTGCCTGGAGTGTAGATCATAGCAATCAGCCCCAGCATTTT. It specifies CAWSVDHSNQPQHF.

The rearrangement joins TRBV20-1 to TRBJ2-5; tentatively, D is TRBD2 (7 bases). V shed 7 bases and J shed 2 bases, with 26 bases lying between them. The CDR3 extends over 17 amino acids. Germline loops: CDR1 DFQATT, CDR2 SNEGSKA (reference sequence). The CDR3 spells CSVFTLLGRGGQETQYF. CDR3 nucleotides: TGCAGTGTTTTCACGCTTTTAGGGAGGGGGGGACAAGAGACCCAGTACTTC.